Listed below are T cell receptor beta chains from one sample, sequenced in a study of Ad26.COV2.S vaccination and SARS-CoV-2 variants. Method: immunoSEQ multiplex PCR; TCRdb's copy keeps in-frame clones and lacks some. The data contain roughly 150,000 clones, just over 85% of them singletons. The input for sequencing was peripheral blood, taken after recovery from COVID-19. The receptors originated from a human donor who had recovered from COVID-19. Both conserved end residues are part of each CDR3. A D gene is named only where the DNA matches it firmly. Expanded clones get a size class; other rows say once, few or many, or leave the size out.

d_gene	v_gene	j_gene	abundance	CDR3nt	CDR3aa
-	TRBV28	TRBJ1-2	-	TGTGCCAGCAGTTTGGGAACAGCTGCACAATATGGCTACACCTTC	CASSLGTAAQYGYTF
TRBD1	TRBV5-6	TRBJ1-2	-	TGTGCCAGCAGCACGGGACAGGGAAACTATGGCTACACCTTC	CASSTGQGNYGYTF
TRBD2	TRBV27	TRBJ2-5	-	TGTGCCAGCAGTTTGGGCAGCGGGGGGCAAGAGACCCAGTACTTC	CASSLGSGGQETQYF
-	TRBV6-5	TRBJ1-3	-	TGTGCCAGCAGTTACTACTTCGGCGGAAACACCATATATTTT	CASSYYFGGNTIYF
-	TRBV6-5	TRBJ2-3	-	TGTGCCAGCAGTTACTCGACACCATTCACAGATACGCAGTATTTT	CASSYSTPFTDTQYF
-	TRBV5-8	TRBJ1-6	-	TGTGCCAGCAGCTCCGTCTTAGGTAATTCACCCCTCCACTTT	CASSSVLGNSPLHF
-	TRBV5-4	TRBJ2-1	-	TGTGCCAGCAGCTTAAGTGGCAATCCCTACAATGAGCAGTTCTTC	CASSLSGNPYNEQFF
-	TRBV11-2	TRBJ1-1	-	TGTGCCAGCAGCATGCCTCGCACTGAAGCTTTCTTT	CASSMPRTEAFF
-	TRBV28	TRBJ2-7	-	TGTGCCAGCAGCCGACCGGGCCTTCTTAACTCCCACGAGCAGTACTTC	CASSRPGLLNSHEQYF
TRBD1	TRBV24-1	TRBJ2-7	once	TGTGCCACCAGTGATTTGAAGGACAGGGGCGGGCAGTACTTC	CATSDLKDRGGQYF
-	TRBV30	TRBJ1-2	-	TGTGCCTGGAGTGTACGGACAGCCTATGGCTACACCTTC	CAWSVRTAYGYTF
-	TRBV18	TRBJ2-5	-	TGTGCCAGCTCACCAAGTAGACTGGAAGAGACCCAGTACTTC	CASSPSRLEETQYF
-	TRBV9	TRBJ2-3	once	TGTGCCAGCAGCTTAATAGCAGATACGCAGTATTTT	CASSLIADTQYF
TRBD1	TRBV5-1	TRBJ1-1	-	TGCGCCAGCGCCTCGGGACAGGGGGGATGGAACACTGAAGCTTTCTTT	CASASGQGGWNTEAFF
TRBD2	TRBV6-2/TRBV6-3	TRBJ2-7	-	TGTGCCAGCAGTATAGCCGGGACTAGCGGGGTCGAGCAGTACTTC	CASSIAGTSGVEQYF
-	TRBV3-1/TRBV3-2	TRBJ1-3	-	TGTGCCAGCAGCCAGGGGGACATTACTGGAAACACCATATATTTT	CASSQGDITGNTIYF
TRBD1	TRBV6-2/TRBV6-3	TRBJ2-5	-	TGTGCCAGCAGCAGAGGGACAGGGGTCGGCGAGACCCAGTACTTC	CASSRGTGVGETQYF
-	TRBV5-6	TRBJ1-1	-	TGTGCCAGCAGCTTGGCTGGGGAGACTGAAGCTTTCTTT	CASSLAGETEAFF
-	TRBV14	TRBJ2-5	-	TGTGCCAGCAGCGCCCCAGCGGGTCCCCAAGAGACCCAGTACTTC	CASSAPAGPQETQYF
-	TRBV9	TRBJ2-1	-	TGTGCCAGCAGCGTAGGGGACCTCGATGAGCAGTTCTTC	CASSVGDLDEQFF
-	TRBV19	TRBJ1-2	-	TGTGCCAGTAGTTCCCTCGGGTTCCCTTATGGCTACACCTTC	CASSSLGFPYGYTF
TRBD1	TRBV18	TRBJ2-7	-	TGTGCCAGCTCCGTTGAGGGGGCAATAGGTTCCTACGAGCAGTACTTC	CASSVEGAIGSYEQYF
TRBD1	TRBV7-2	TRBJ1-2	-	TGTGCCAGCAGCGGACCGCCGGGGACAGAAAGGCCTAACTATGGCTACACCTTC	CASSGPPGTERPNYGYTF
-	TRBV12-3/TRBV12-4	TRBJ1-5	-	TGTGCCAGCAGTTGTCAGCCCCAGCATTTT	CASSCQPQHF
-	TRBV6-5	TRBJ1-5	-	TGTGCCAGCAGTTACTCGGCGTATAGCAATCAGCCCCAGCATTTT	CASSYSAYSNQPQHF